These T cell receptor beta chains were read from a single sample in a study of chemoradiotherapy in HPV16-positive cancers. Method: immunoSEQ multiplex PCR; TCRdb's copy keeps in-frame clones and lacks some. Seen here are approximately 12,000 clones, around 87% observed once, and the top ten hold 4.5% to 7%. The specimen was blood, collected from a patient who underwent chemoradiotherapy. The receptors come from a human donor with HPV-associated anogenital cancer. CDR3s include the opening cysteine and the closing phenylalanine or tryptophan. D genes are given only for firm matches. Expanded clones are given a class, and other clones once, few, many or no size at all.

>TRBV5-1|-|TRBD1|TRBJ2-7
TGCGCCAGCAGCGGACAGGGCTACGAGCAGTACTTC
CASSGQGYEQYF
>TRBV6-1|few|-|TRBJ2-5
TGTGCCAGCAGTGAAAGGGACACATCTCAAGAGACCCAGTACTTC
CASSERDTSQETQYF
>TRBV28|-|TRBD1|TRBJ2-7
TGTGCCAGCAAACCCTTCCGGGACAGACCCAACGAGCAGTACTTC
CASKPFRDRPNEQYF
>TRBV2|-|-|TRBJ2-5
TGTGCCAGCAGTGTGAGACAGCAAGAGACCCAGTACTTC
CASSVRQQETQYF
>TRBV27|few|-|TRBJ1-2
TGTGCCAGCAGTTTACCGGGATTCTATGGCTACACCTTC
CASSLPGFYGYTF
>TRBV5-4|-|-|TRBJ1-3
TGTGCCAGCAGCTCGCAGGTGGGGGCTGGAAACACCATATATTTT
CASSSQVGAGNTIYF
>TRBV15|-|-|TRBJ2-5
TGTGCCACCAGCAGGGCAGGGATGAGGGAGACCCAGTACTTC
CATSRAGMRETQYF
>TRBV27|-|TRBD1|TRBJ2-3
TGTGCCAGCAGCTTACTACCGGGACAGGGTGCAGATACGCAGTATTTT
CASSLLPGQGADTQYF
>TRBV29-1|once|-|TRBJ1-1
TGCAGCGTGGGACGGGAAAAGGCTTTCTTT
CSVGREKAFF
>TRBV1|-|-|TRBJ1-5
TGCACCGCAACAGGGGGCAGGAGCAATCAGCCCCAGCATTTT
CTATGGRSNQPQHF
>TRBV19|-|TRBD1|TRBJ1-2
TGTGCCAGTAGTATAAGATGGACAGGGGGTCGGAACTATGGCTACACCTTC
CASSIRWTGGRNYGYTF
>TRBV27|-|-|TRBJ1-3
TGTGCCAGCAGTTTACACGGCTCTGGAAACACCATATATTTT
CASSLHGSGNTIYF
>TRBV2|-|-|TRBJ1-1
TGTGCCAGCAAATTACTTCTCAACACTGAAGCTTTCTTT
CASKLLLNTEAFF
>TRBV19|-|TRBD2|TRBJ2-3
TGTGCCAGTAAAACACCCAGGCGGGGGGGCCGTGATACGCAGTATTTT
CASKTPRRGGRDTQYF
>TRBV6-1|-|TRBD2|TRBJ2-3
TGTGCAATACGGCGGGAGAAAGGATGGACAGATACGCAGTATTTT
CAIRREKGWTDTQYF
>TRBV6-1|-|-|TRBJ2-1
TGTGCCACCCTCTCGCTTCACAATGAGCAGTTCTTC
CATLSLHNEQFF
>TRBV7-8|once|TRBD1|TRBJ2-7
TGTGCCAGCAGCGCAAAGTGGGGGACAGGTTCGAGGTACGAGCAGTACTTC
CASSAKWGTGSRYEQYF
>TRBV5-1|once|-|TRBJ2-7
TGCGCCAGCAGCTTGAGTCGTTGGGGGGCGAGTTCCTACGAGCAGTACTTC
CASSLSRWGASSYEQYF
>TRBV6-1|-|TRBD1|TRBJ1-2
TGTGCCAGCAGAACTGGGACAGTGAATGGCTACACCTTC
CASRTGTVNGYTF
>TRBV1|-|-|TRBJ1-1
TGCACCAGCAGCCAAGAAGACCTGGTCAGAGCTTTCTTT
CTSSQEDLVRAFF
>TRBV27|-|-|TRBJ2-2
TGTGCCAGCAGTTTATCGATAACGAGGGCCACCGGGGAGCTGTTTTTT
CASSLSITRATGELFF
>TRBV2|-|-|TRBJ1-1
TGTGCCAGCAGTGTTCTAGGAGTGAACACTGAAGCTTTCTTT
CASSVLGVNTEAFF
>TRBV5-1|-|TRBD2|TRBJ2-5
TGCGCCAGCAGCTTACGCGGGGAGGGAAAGACCCAGTACTTC
CASSLRGEGKTQYF
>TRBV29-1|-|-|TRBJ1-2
TGCAGCGTTGAGTCCAGACCCTGGGACTATGGCTACACCTTC
CSVESRPWDYGYTF
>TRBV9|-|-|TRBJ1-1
TGTGCCAGCAGCGTAGAATCCGCAGCATTCGGCTCTGAAGCTTTCTTT
CASSVESAAFGSEAFF
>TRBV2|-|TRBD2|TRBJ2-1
TGTGCCAGCATTGACCCACGGGGGGTATCCTACAATGAGCAGTTCTTC
CASIDPRGVSYNEQFF
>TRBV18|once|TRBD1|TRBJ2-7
TGTGCCAGCTCACGAGGAGGACAGGGGGGCGGGCAGTACTTC
CASSRGGQGGGQYF
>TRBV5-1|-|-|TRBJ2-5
TGCGCCAGCAGCTTGATGGGCCGGGGTCAAGAGACCCAGTACTTC
CASSLMGRGQETQYF
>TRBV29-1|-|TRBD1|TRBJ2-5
TGCAGCGATCGACAGGGGGCGGGAGAGACCCAGTACTTC
CSDRQGAGETQYF
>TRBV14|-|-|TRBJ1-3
TGTGCCAGCAGCCAAGCCCAGGGGACCCCTGGAAACACCATATATTTT
CASSQAQGTPGNTIYF
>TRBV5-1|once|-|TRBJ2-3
TGCGCCAGCAGCGCGTACGGGGGACTCACAGATACGCAGTATTTT
CASSAYGGLTDTQYF
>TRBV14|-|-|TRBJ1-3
TGTGCCAGCAGCCAAGACTTAGTGGTAAACACCATATATTTT
CASSQDLVVNTIYF
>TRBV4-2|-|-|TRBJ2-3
TGTGCCAGCAGCCCTACTAGCACAGATACGCAGTATTTT
CASSPTSTDTQYF
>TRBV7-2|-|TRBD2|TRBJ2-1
TGTGCCAGCAGCCCCCGGGGAAGCGGGGGGCCCTACAATGAGCAGTTCTTC
CASSPRGSGGPYNEQFF
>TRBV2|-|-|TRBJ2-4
TGTGCCACCGCTGCAACGGACGTGAGAAACATTCAGTACTTC
CATAATDVRNIQYF
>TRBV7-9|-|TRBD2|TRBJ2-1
TGTGCCAGCAGCTTAGTAACACTAGCGGGGAAGTTTGAGCAGTTCTTC
CASSLVTLAGKFEQFF
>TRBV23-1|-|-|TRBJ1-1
TGCGCCAGCAGTCAATCCAGGGAGAGCACTGAAGCTTTCTTT
CASSQSRESTEAFF
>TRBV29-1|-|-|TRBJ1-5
TGCAGCGTTGAAGAAGGGGCCGGGGGCAATCAGCCCCAGCATTTT
CSVEEGAGGNQPQHF
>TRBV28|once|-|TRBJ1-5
TGTGCCAGCAGCCCTATCCCTGATTTCAGGAGCAATCAGCCCCAGCATTTT
CASSPIPDFRSNQPQHF
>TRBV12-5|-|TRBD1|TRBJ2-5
TGTGCTAGTGGTTTGCGGGACAGGGGGGGATCCGGGACCCAGTACTTC
CASGLRDRGGSGTQYF
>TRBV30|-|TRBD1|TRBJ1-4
TGTGCCTCGAGAAACCAGAAGACAGGGCTTCTTAATGAAAAACTGTTTTTT
CASRNQKTGLLNEKLFF
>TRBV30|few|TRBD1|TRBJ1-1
TGTGCCCGAGGGACAGGCACTGAAGCTTTCTTT
CARGTGTEAFF
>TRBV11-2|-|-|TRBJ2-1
TGTGCCAGCACCGAACTAGCTTACTCCTACAATGAGCAGTTCTTC
CASTELAYSYNEQFF
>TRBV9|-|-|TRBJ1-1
TGTGCCAGCAGCGTAGGACCGACCGCTGAAGCTTTCTTT
CASSVGPTAEAFF
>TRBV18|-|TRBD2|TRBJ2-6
TGTGCCAGCTCACCACGGGGGCTAGCGGGGACTGGGGCCAACGTCCTGACTTTC
CASSPRGLAGTGANVLTF
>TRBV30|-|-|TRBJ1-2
TGTGCCTGGAGTGGGGGGAGAGGCTACACCTTC
CAWSGGRGYTF
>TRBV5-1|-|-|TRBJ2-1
TGCGCCAGCAGCTTGTCCTTAGGTAGAATATTGAGCTCCTACAATGAGCAGTTCTTC
CASSLSLGRILSSYNEQFF
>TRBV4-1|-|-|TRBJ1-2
TGCGCCAGCAGCCACGAGGACCCGTTTAACTATGGCTACACCTTC
CASSHEDPFNYGYTF
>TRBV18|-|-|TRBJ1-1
TGTGCCAGCTCTTCCCAGGGGTTCGAAGCTTTCTTT
CASSSQGFEAFF
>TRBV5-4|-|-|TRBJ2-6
TGTGCCAGCAGGCCATGGGGAGCGGGGGCCAACGTCCTGACTTTC
CASRPWGAGANVLTF
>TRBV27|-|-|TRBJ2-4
TGTGCCAGCAGCCCCAGGGACACTGAAAACATTCAGTACTTC
CASSPRDTENIQYF
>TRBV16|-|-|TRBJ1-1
TGTGCCAGCAGCCAATCCCGGAGCATGAACACTGAAGCTTTCTTT
CASSQSRSMNTEAFF